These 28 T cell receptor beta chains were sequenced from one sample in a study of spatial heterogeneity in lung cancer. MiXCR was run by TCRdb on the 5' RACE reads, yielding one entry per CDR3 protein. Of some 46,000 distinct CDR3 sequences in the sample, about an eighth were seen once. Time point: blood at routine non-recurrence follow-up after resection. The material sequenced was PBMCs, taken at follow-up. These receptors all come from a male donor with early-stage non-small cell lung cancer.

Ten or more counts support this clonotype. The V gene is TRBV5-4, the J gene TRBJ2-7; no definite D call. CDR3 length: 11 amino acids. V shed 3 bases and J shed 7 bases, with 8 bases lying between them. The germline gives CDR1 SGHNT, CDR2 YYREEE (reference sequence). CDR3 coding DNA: TGTGCCAGCAGCTCCCCGGGTGAGCAGTACTTC. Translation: CASSSPGEQYF.

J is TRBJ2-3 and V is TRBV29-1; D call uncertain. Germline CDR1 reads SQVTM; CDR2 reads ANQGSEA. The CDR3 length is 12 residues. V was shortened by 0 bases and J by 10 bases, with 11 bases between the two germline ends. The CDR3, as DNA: TGCAGCGTTGAAGATCGGCGGCCTTCGCAGTATTTT. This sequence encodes CSVEDRRPSQYF.

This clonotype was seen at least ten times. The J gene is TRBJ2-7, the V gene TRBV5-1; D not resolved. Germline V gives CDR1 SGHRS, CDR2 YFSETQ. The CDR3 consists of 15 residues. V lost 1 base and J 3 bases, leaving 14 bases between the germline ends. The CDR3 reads CASSLQGPDGYEQYF. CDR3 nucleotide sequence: TGCGCCAGCAGCTTGCAAGGGCCGGACGGCTACGAGCAGTACTTC.

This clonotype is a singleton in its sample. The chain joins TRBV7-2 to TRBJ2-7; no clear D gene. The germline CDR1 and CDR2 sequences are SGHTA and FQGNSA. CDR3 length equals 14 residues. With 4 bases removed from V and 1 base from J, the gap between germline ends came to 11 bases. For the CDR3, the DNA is TGTGCCAGCAGCTCGGATCAGGCTTCCTACGAGCAGTACTTC. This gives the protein CASSSDQASYEQYF.

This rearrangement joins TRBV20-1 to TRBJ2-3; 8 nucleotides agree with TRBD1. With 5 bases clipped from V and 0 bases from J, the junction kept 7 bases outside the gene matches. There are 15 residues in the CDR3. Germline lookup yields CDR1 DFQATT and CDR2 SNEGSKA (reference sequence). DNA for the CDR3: TGCAGTGCTCCCGGACAGGGATCGAGCACAGATACGCAGTATTTT. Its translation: CSAPGQGSSTDTQYF.

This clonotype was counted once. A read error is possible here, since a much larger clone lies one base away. In nucleotides, the CDR3 is TGTGCCAGCAGCTTAGTCAGGGAGGAAGCTTTCTTT. Translation gives CASSLVREEAFF. The chain joins TRBV13 to TRBJ1-1, with TRBD1 as a possible D gene (5 bases). This CDR3 has 12 residues. Germline V gene sequence: CDR1 PRHDT, CDR2 FYEKMQ (reference sequence). The V end lost 1 base, the J end lost 8 bases, and 8 bases lay between the germline ends.

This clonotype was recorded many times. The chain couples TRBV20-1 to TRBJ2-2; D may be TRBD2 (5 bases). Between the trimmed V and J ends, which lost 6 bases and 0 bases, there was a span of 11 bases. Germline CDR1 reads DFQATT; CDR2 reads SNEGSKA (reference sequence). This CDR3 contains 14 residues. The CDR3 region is CSARLLANTGELFF. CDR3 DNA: TGCAGTGCCCGACTACTCGCGAACACCGGGGAGCTGTTTTTT.

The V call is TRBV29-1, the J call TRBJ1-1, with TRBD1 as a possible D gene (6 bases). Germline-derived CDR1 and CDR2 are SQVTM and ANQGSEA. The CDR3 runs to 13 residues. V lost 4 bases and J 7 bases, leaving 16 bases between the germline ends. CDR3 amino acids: CSVVGTTFGEAFF. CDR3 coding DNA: TGCAGCGTTGTAGGGACAACCTTCGGTGAAGCTTTCTTT.

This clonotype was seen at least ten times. DNA for the CDR3: TGTGCCAGCAGCCCACAGGGAGATACGCAGTATTTT. This codes for CASSPQGDTQYF. The V and J genes are TRBV5-5 and TRBJ2-3, with D maybe TRBD1 (6 bases). The germline V and J ends were trimmed by 4 bases and 5 bases, with 8 bases remaining between them. The CDR3 consists of 12 residues. The germline gives CDR1 SGHKS, CDR2 YYEKEE (reference sequence). Filled out from reference TRBV5-5 and TRBJ2-3, the complete variable domain reads DAGVTQSPTHLIKTRGQQVTLRCSPISGHKSVSWYQQVLGQGPQFIFQYYEKEERGRGNFPDRFSARQFPNYSSELNVNALLLGDSALYLCASSPQGDTQYFGPGTRLTVL.

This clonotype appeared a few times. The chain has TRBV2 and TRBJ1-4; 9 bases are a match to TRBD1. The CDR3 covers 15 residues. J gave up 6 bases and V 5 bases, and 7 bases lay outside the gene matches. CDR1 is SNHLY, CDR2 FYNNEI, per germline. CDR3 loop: CASSPGTGPDEKLFF. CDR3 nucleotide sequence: TGTGCCAGCAGTCCCGGGACAGGGCCGGATGAAAAACTGTTTTTT.

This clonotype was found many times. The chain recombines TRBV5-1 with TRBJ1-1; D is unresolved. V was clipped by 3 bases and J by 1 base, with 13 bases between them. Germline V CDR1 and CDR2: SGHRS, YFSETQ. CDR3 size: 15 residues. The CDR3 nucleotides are TGCGCCAGCAGCTCACAATCATCAGCGAACACTGAAGCTTTCTTT. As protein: CASSSQSSANTEAFF.

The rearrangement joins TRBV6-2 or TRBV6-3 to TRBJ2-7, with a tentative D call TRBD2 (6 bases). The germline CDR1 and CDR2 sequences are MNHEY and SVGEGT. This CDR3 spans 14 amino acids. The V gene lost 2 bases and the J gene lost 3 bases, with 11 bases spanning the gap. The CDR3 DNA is TGTGCCAGCAGTTACCCTGGAGGGAGCTACGAGCAGTACTTC. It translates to CASSYPGGSYEQYF.

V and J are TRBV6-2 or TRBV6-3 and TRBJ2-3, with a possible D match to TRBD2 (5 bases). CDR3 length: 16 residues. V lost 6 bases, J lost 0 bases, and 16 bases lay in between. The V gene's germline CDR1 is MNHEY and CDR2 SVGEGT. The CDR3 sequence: CASSHRTPASTDTQYF. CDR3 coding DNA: TGTGCCAGCAGCCACCGGACTCCTGCTAGCACAGATACGCAGTATTTT.

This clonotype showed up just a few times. In DNA, the CDR3 is TGTGCCAGCGGCTCATCCCAAGAGACCCAGTACTTC. Translated, it gives CASGSSQETQYF. The chain uses TRBV5-4 and TRBJ2-5; D unresolved. The CDR3 length is 12 residues. V was cut by 7 bases and J by 1 base, with 8 bases left in between. Germline CDR1 is SGHNT and CDR2 is YYREEE (reference sequence).

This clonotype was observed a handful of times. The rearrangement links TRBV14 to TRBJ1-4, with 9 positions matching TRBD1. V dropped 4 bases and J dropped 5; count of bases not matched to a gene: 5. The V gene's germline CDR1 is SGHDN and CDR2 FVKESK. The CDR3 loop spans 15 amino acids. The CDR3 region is CASSRRTGVNEKLFF. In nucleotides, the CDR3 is TGTGCCAGCAGCCGAAGGACAGGGGTGAATGAAAAACTGTTTTTT.

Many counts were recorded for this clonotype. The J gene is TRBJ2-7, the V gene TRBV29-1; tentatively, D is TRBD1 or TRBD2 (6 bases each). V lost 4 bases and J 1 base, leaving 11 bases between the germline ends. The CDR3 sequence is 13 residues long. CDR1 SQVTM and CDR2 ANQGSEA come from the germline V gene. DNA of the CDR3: TGCAGCGTTGTCCCGGGGGCATCCTACGAGCAGTACTTC. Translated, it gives CSVVPGASYEQYF.

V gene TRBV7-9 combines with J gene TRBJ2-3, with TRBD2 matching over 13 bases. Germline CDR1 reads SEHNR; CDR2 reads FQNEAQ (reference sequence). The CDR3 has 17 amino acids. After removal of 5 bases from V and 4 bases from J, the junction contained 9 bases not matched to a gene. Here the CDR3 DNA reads TGTGCCAGCAGCGCTAGGACTAGCGGGAGCCTAGCAGATACGCAGTATTTT. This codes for CASSARTSGSLADTQYF.

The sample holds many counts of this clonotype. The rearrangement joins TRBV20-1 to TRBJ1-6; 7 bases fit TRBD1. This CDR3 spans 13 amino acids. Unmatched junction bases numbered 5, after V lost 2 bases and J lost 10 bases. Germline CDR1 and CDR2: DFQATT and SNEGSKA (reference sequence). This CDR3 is CSARNTGASPLHF. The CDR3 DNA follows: TGCAGTGCTAGAAATACAGGGGCCTCACCCCTCCACTTT.

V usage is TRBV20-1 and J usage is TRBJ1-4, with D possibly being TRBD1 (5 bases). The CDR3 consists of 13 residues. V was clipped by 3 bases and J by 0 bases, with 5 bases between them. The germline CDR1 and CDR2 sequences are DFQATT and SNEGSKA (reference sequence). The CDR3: CSARTATNEKLFF. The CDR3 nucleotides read TGCAGTGCTAGGACAGCAACTAATGAAAAACTGTTTTTT.

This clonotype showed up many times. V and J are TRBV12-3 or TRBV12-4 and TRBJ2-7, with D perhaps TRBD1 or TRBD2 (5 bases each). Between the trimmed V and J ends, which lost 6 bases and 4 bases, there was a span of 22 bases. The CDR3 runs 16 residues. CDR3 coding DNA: TGTGCCAGCAGGCCCGGGACGCCCGAAAGAGGTTACGAGCAGTACTTC. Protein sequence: CASRPGTPERGYEQYF.

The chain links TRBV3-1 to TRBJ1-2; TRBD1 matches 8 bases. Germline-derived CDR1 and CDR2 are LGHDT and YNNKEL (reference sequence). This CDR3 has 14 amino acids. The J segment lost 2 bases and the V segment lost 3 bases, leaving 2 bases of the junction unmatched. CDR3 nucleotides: TGTGCCAGCAGCCATGGACAGGGCAACTATGGCTACACCTTC. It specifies CASSHGQGNYGYTF. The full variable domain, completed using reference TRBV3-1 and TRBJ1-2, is DTAVSQTPKYLVTQMGNDKSIKCEQNLGHDTMYWYKQDSKKFLKIMFSYNNKELIINETVPNRFSPKSPDKAHLNLHINSLELGDSAVYFCASSHGQGNYGYTFGSGTRLTVV.

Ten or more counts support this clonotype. The CDR3 is CSVEAQGLAGANEQFF. The CDR3 DNA follows: TGCAGCGTTGAAGCTCAGGGGCTAGCGGGGGCGAATGAGCAGTTCTTC. This chain uses TRBV29-1 with TRBJ2-1, with TRBD2 matching 10 bases. CDR1 and CDR2 from the germline V gene are SQVTM and ANQGSEA. Germline trimming cut 1 base from V and 7 bases from J; bases unmatched to any gene: 10. This CDR3 has 16 residues.

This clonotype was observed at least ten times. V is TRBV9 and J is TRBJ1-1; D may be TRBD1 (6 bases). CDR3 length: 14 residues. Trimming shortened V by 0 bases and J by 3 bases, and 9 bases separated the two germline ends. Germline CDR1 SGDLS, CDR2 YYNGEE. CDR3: CASSVGQGYTEAFF. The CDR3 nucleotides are TGTGCCAGCAGCGTAGGTCAGGGGTACACTGAAGCTTTCTTT.

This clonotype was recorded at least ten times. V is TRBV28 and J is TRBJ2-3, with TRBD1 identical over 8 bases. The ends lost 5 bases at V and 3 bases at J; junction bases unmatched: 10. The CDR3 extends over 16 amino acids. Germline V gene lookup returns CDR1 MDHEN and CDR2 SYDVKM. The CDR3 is CASSHPTGEETDTQYF. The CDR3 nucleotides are TGTGCCAGCAGTCATCCGACAGGGGAGGAGACAGATACGCAGTATTTT.

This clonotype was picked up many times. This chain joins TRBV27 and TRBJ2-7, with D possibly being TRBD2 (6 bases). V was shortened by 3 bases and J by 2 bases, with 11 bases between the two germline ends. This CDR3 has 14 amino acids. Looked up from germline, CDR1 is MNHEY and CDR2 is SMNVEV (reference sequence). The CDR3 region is CASSFGRNAYEQYF. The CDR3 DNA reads TGTGCCAGCAGTTTCGGGAGAAACGCCTACGAGCAGTACTTC.

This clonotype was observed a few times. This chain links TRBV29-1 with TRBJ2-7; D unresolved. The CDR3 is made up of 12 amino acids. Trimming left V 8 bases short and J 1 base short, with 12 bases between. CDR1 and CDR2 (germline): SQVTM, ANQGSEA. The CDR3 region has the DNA TGCAGCACACGAACAGCGTCCTACGAGCAGTACTTC. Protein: CSTRTASYEQYF.

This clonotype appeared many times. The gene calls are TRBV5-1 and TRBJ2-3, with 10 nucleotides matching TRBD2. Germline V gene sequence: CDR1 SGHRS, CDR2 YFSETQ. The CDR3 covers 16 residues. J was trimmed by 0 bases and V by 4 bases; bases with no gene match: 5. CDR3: CASSMTSGQSTDTQYF. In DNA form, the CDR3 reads TGCGCCAGCAGCATGACTAGCGGGCAAAGCACAGATACGCAGTATTTT.

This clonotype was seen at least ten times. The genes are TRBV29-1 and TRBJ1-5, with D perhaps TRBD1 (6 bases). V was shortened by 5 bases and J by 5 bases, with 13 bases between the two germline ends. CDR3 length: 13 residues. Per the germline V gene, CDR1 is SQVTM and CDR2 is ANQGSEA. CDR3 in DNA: TGCAGCGTTTCCGGGACACTTGATCAGCCCCAGCATTTT. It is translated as CSVSGTLDQPQHF.